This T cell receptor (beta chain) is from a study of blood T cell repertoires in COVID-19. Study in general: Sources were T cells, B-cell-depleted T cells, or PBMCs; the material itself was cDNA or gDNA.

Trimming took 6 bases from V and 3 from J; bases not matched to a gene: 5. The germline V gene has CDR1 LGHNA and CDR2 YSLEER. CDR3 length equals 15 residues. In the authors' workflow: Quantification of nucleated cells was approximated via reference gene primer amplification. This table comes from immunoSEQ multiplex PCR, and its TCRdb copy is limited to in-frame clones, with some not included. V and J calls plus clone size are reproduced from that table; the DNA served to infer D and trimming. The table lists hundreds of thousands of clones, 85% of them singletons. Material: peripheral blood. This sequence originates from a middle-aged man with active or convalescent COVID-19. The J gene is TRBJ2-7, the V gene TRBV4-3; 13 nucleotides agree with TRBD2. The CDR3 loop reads CASSFGLAGDYEQYF. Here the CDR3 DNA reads TGCGCCAGCAGTTTTGGACTAGCGGGAGACTACGAGCAGTACTTC.